Listed below are T cell receptor beta chains from one sample, sequenced in a study of cytomegalovirus exposure and HLA in healthy donors. The table came from immunoSEQ multiplex PCR; TCRdb's copy has only in-frame clones and leaves some out. The data contain around 170,000 clones, about 80% of them singletons. Input material: PBMCs. These receptors all come from a man between 18 and 29 years old in good health and CMV-seronegative. The CDR3 runs from the conserved cysteine through the conserved F or W. The order of the fields is D gene, V gene, J gene, clone size, CDR3 protein, CDR3 DNA. A D gene is named only where the DNA matches it firmly. Part of the rows lack a size; the others show once, few, many or a class for expanded clones.

d_call: TRBD1; v_call: TRBV30; j_call: TRBJ2-5; clone_size: -; cdr3_aa: CAWSVGQGSGETQYF; cdr3_nt: TGTGCCTGGAGTGTGGGACAGGGGTCCGGGGAGACCCAGTACTTC
d_call: TRBD2; v_call: TRBV2; j_call: TRBJ2-2; clone_size: few; cdr3_aa: CASRETSANTGELFF; cdr3_nt: TGTGCCAGCAGGGAGACTAGCGCGAACACCGGGGAGCTGTTTTTT
d_call: TRBD2; v_call: TRBV6-6; j_call: TRBJ2-1; clone_size: few; cdr3_aa: CASSDRTSGTRGFF; cdr3_nt: TGTGCCAGCAGTGACCGGACTAGCGGGACCCGTGGATTCTTC
d_call: TRBD1; v_call: TRBV30; j_call: TRBJ1-5; clone_size: -; cdr3_aa: CAWSVGAGGNQPQHF; cdr3_nt: TGTGCCTGGAGTGTAGGGGCAGGGGGAAATCAGCCCCAGCATTTT
d_call: -; v_call: TRBV6-6; j_call: TRBJ1-1; clone_size: -; cdr3_aa: CASSPRWNTEAFF; cdr3_nt: TGTGCCAGCAGTCCTCGGTGGAACACTGAAGCTTTCTTT
d_call: TRBD2; v_call: TRBV4-3; j_call: TRBJ2-5; clone_size: -; cdr3_aa: CASSQRVASGRALETQYF; cdr3_nt: TGCGCCAGCAGCCAACGTGTAGCTAGCGGGAGAGCTCTGGAGACCCAGTACTTC
d_call: TRBD1; v_call: TRBV11-1; j_call: TRBJ1-2; clone_size: -; cdr3_aa: CASSSPGQGYYGYTF; cdr3_nt: TGTGCCAGCAGTTCTCCGGGACAGGGATACTATGGCTACACCTTC
d_call: -; v_call: TRBV28; j_call: TRBJ1-4; clone_size: -; cdr3_aa: CASSLLGGQVNEKLFF; cdr3_nt: TGTGCCAGCAGTTTGCTTGGGGGACAAGTTAATGAAAAACTGTTTTTT
d_call: TRBD1; v_call: TRBV19; j_call: TRBJ2-7; clone_size: -; cdr3_aa: CASTTHPDRGSEQYF; cdr3_nt: TGTGCCAGTACAACCCACCCAGACAGGGGGTCCGAGCAGTACTTC
d_call: -; v_call: TRBV7-2; j_call: TRBJ1-2; clone_size: -; cdr3_aa: CASSLGWGLGYTF; cdr3_nt: TGTGCCAGCAGCTTAGGGTGGGGCCTTGGCTACACCTTC
d_call: -; v_call: TRBV30; j_call: TRBJ1-2; clone_size: -; cdr3_aa: CAGQGRNYGYTF; cdr3_nt: TGTGCGGGGCAGGGTCGAAACTATGGCTACACCTTC
d_call: -; v_call: TRBV11-1; j_call: TRBJ2-5; clone_size: -; cdr3_aa: CASSLAGPETQYF; cdr3_nt: TGTGCCAGCAGCTTAGCTGGGCCTGAGACCCAGTACTTC
d_call: TRBD1; v_call: TRBV5-1; j_call: TRBJ1-1; clone_size: -; cdr3_aa: CASSLSGTGGLMNTEAFF; cdr3_nt: TGCGCCAGCAGCTTGTCCGGGACAGGGGGACTCATGAACACTGAAGCTTTCTTT
d_call: -; v_call: TRBV4-3; j_call: TRBJ2-7; clone_size: once; cdr3_aa: CASSLEAGYEQYF; cdr3_nt: TGCGCCAGCAGCCTCGAGGCGGGCTACGAGCAGTACTTC
d_call: -; v_call: TRBV5-1; j_call: TRBJ1-1; clone_size: -; cdr3_aa: CASSLNRITEAFF; cdr3_nt: TGCGCCAGCAGCTTGAATCGTATCACTGAAGCTTTCTTT
d_call: TRBD1; v_call: TRBV9; j_call: TRBJ1-6; clone_size: few; cdr3_aa: CASSEGQGRSPLHF; cdr3_nt: TGTGCCAGCAGCGAGGGACAGGGCCGTTCACCCCTCCACTTT
d_call: -; v_call: TRBV7-9; j_call: TRBJ1-2; clone_size: -; cdr3_aa: CASSPTVYGYTF; cdr3_nt: TGTGCCAGCAGCCCTACTGTCTATGGCTACACCTTC
d_call: -; v_call: TRBV7-2; j_call: TRBJ1-4; clone_size: -; cdr3_aa: CASSFQGGANEKLFF; cdr3_nt: TGTGCCAGCAGCTTCCAAGGGGGAGCTAATGAAAAACTGTTTTTT
d_call: TRBD1; v_call: TRBV5-6; j_call: TRBJ1-2; clone_size: once; cdr3_aa: CASSVGTGISHYGYTF; cdr3_nt: TGTGCCAGCAGCGTCGGGACAGGGATCAGCCACTATGGCTACACCTTC
d_call: TRBD1; v_call: TRBV7-2; j_call: TRBJ1-5; clone_size: few; cdr3_aa: CASSPGGSNQPQHF; cdr3_nt: TGTGCCAGCAGCCCAGGGGGGTCCAATCAGCCCCAGCATTTT
d_call: TRBD2; v_call: TRBV6-5; j_call: TRBJ2-3; clone_size: -; cdr3_aa: CASSSGARERGTDF; cdr3_nt: TGTGCCAGCAGTTCTGGCGCACGGGAGCGGGGAACCGATTTT
d_call: -; v_call: TRBV6-5; j_call: TRBJ1-1; clone_size: -; cdr3_aa: CASRHGGGTEAFF; cdr3_nt: TGTGCCAGCAGGCACGGCGGGGGGACTGAAGCTTTCTTT
d_call: -; v_call: TRBV14; j_call: TRBJ1-2; clone_size: once; cdr3_aa: CASSQVLGAYNYGYTF; cdr3_nt: TGTGCCAGCAGCCAAGTATTAGGGGCCTATAACTATGGCTACACCTTC
d_call: -; v_call: TRBV11-3; j_call: TRBJ2-7; clone_size: -; cdr3_aa: CASSPGPSGFYEQYF; cdr3_nt: TGTGCCAGCAGCCCCGGGCCAAGCGGGTTCTACGAGCAGTACTTC
d_call: -; v_call: TRBV30; j_call: TRBJ2-7; clone_size: -; cdr3_aa: CAWSSWGGRKDEQYF; cdr3_nt: TGTGCCTGGTCCTCCTGGGGGGGGCGAAAGGACGAGCAGTACTTC
d_call: -; v_call: TRBV9; j_call: TRBJ1-2; clone_size: -; cdr3_aa: CASSVLTEDYGYTF; cdr3_nt: TGTGCCAGCAGCGTACTGACAGAAGACTATGGCTACACCTTC
d_call: -; v_call: TRBV10-3; j_call: TRBJ2-7; clone_size: -; cdr3_aa: CAISEYSYEQYF; cdr3_nt: TGTGCCATCAGTGAGTACAGCTACGAGCAGTACTTC
d_call: TRBD1; v_call: TRBV18; j_call: TRBJ2-1; clone_size: -; cdr3_aa: CASSPGTGNEQFF; cdr3_nt: TGTGCCAGCTCACCCGGGACAGGGAATGAGCAGTTCTTC
d_call: TRBD2; v_call: TRBV30; j_call: TRBJ2-4; clone_size: -; cdr3_aa: CAWSAGTSGTKYF; cdr3_nt: TGTGCCTGGAGTGCCGGGACTAGCGGGACCAAGTACTTC